This T cell receptor beta chain was retrieved from a study of T cell responses to AZD1222 COVID-19 vaccine. The V end was cut by 5 bases, the J end by 8 bases, with 10 bases between. CDR1 DFQATT and CDR2 SNEGSKA come from the germline V gene (reference sequence). This CDR3 is built from 11 residues. Using immunoSEQ multiplex PCR, the repertoire was profiled, and TCRdb retains in-frame clones only, with some absent. Of roughly 150,000 clones listed, roughly nine tenths are singletons. The sample consisted of peripheral blood, taken 28 days after the second AZD1222 dose. The chain joins TRBV20-1 to TRBJ1-3, with D uncertain. This receptor was obtained from an adult who received the AZD1222 COVID-19 vaccine. CDR3 bases: TGCAGTGCTCCGGCTTTCTACACCATATATTTT. Translation: CSAPAFYTIYF.